This TCR beta chain is from a study of Graves' ophthalmopathy and Graves' hyperthyroidism. Findings of the study overall: Blood also held most thyroid clonotypes expanded above 0.001 frequency.

CDR3 regions of TCR beta were amplified from RNA transcripts. An opening RT-PCR round employed HTBI primers and preceded a second-round multiplex PCR. TCRdb independently ran MiXCR on the multiplex PCR reads; one entry per CDR3 protein. The data hold around 340,000 distinct CDR3 sequences, with 15% to 20% observed a single time. V lost 0 bases and J 11 bases, leaving 20 bases between the germline ends. This CDR3 is 16 amino acids long. Per the germline V gene, CDR1 is MNHEY and CDR2 is SVGAGI. A remark on this clonotype: Its antigen is undetermined.

The authors used Ficoll-Paque density gradient centrifugation to separate PBMCs. The input was roughly 9.3 ml of fresh peripheral blood. This sequence originates from an adult man with Graves' ophthalmopathy. Sequences were obtained from peripheral blood. The chain links TRBV6-5 to TRBJ1-5, with D maybe TRBD1 (5 bases). This chain's CDR3 is CASSYSMNPQRGAQHF. The CDR3 coding sequence is TGTGCCAGCAGTTACTCGATGAACCCCCAACGGGGGGCCCAGCATTTT.